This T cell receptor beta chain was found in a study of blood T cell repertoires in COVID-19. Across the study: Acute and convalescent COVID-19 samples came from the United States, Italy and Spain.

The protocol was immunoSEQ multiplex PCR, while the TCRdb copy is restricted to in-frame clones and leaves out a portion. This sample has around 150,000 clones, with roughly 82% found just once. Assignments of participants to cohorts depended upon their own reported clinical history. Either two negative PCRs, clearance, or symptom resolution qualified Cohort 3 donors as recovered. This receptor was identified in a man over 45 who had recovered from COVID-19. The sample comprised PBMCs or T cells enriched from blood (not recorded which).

The CDR3 spells CASSMDGTGYEQYF. CDR3 bases: TGTGCCAGTAGTATGGATGGTACGGGCTACGAGCAGTACTTC. The V and J genes are TRBV19 and TRBJ2-7; no definite D call. Germline-derived CDR1 and CDR2 are LNHDA and SQIVND (reference sequence). The CDR3 totals 14 residues. Trimming took 3 bases from V and 3 from J, leaving 12 bases between them.